The 12 T cell receptor beta chains presented below share a single source sample, sequenced in a study of blood T cells in healthy people across ages. Together with a sample-barcoded 5' primer, a J-beta primer mix was included in a second PCR lasting roughly 6 to 12 cycles. From the 5' RACE reads, TCRdb called clonotypes with MiXCR, one entry per CDR3 protein. The sample includes roughly 900,000 distinct CDR3 sequences, around 48% of them seen just once. The sequenced material came from blood. The receptors here all came from a man aged 25 to 40 in good health.

V usage is TRBV11-2 and J usage is TRBJ2-1, with D uncertain. The CDR3 sequence is 13 residues long. Germline CDR1 reads SGHAT; CDR2 reads FQNNGV. The ends were cut back, 2 bases at V and 8 bases at J, with 10 bases in the middle. The CDR3 sequence is CASSLWTSYEQFF. CDR3 bases: TGTGCCAGCAGCTTATGGACCTCCTATGAGCAGTTCTTC. Looking up the rest from reference TRBV11-2 and TRBJ2-1 gives the full variable domain: EAGVAQSPRYKIIEKRQSVAFWCNPISGHATLYWYQQILGQGPKLLIQFQNNGVVDDSQLPKDRFSAERLKGVDSTLKIQPAKLEDSAVYLCASSLWTSYEQFFGPGTRLTVL.

This clonotype was counted only a few times. The V and J genes are TRBV3-1 and TRBJ1-2, with D perhaps TRBD1 (6 bases). CDR1 and CDR2 from the germline V gene are LGHDT and YNNKEL (reference sequence). Trimming cost V 1 base and J 5 bases, with 11 bases left between them. The CDR3 has 14 residues. CDR3 region: CASSQVDSPYGYTF. The CDR3 nucleotides read TGTGCCAGCAGCCAAGTGGACAGCCCTTATGGCTACACCTTC.

The chain uses TRBV5-5 and TRBJ1-4; D may be TRBD1 (5 bases). From germline, CDR1 is SGHKS and CDR2 YYEKEE (reference sequence). The length of the CDR3 is 14 residues. The V and J ends lost 5 bases and 10 bases respectively, with 18 bases between them. This CDR3 is CASSIGEGSVKLFF. As DNA, the CDR3 is TGTGCCAGCAGTATTGGGGAGGGGTCGGTAAAACTGTTTTTT.

This clonotype was counted many times. The chain links TRBV12-3 or TRBV12-4 to TRBJ1-5, with D perhaps matching TRBD1 (5 bases). The CDR3 is 13 amino acids. The V end was cut by 2 bases, the J end by 4 bases, with 6 bases between. The DNA for the CDR3 is TGTGCCAGCAGTTTACAGGGAAATCAGCCCCAGCATTTT. This encodes CASSLQGNQPQHF.

About this clonotype itself: A much bigger clone sits one base away, suggesting this may be a read error. The chain joins TRBV10-3 to TRBJ2-5; D uncertain. CDR1 and CDR2 from the germline V gene are ENHRY and SYGVKD. The CDR3 sequence is 14 residues long. Trimming pared 2 bases from V and 7 bases from J, leaving 14 bases between. The CDR3 DNA reads TGTGCCATCAGTGAGGCGGTAGGCTCCGGGACCCAGTACTTC. It is translated as CAISEAVGSGTQYF.

In DNA form, the CDR3 reads TGTGCCAGCAGTAAACTTAACGTGGGTGTGAGATACGCGTATTTT. The encoded protein is CASSKLNVGVRYAYF. J is TRBJ2-3 and V is TRBV6-5, with unresolved D. The V and J ends lost 5 bases and 14 bases respectively, with 26 bases between them. The CDR3 totals 15 residues. CDR1 and CDR2 from the germline V gene are MNHEY and SVGAGI.

This chain links TRBV7-2 with TRBJ2-3, with 12 bases aligning to TRBD2. V trimming: 5 bases; J trimming: 1 base; junction bases outside the gene matches: 4. Germline CDR1 reads SGHTA; CDR2 reads FQGNSA. This CDR3 is built from 16 residues. The CDR3 DNA sequence: TGTGCCAGCAGCGCCCTAGCGGGGGGGGGCACAGATACGCAGTATTTT. It translates to CASSALAGGGTDTQYF. Full variable domain (remainder filled in from reference TRBV7-2 and TRBJ2-3): GAGVSQSPSNKVTEKGKDVELRCDPISGHTALYWYRQSLGQGLEFLIYFQGNSAPDKSGLPSDRFSAERTGGSVSTLTIQRTQQEDSAVYLCASSALAGGGTDTQYFGPGTRLTVL.

This sequence joins TRBV6-1 and TRBJ1-5, with a weak D call TRBD1 (5 bases). Germline V CDR1 and CDR2: MNHNS, SASEGT. This CDR3 has 14 residues. V dropped 6 bases and J dropped 3 bases, with 12 bases sitting between them. CDR3 in amino acids: CASSQQDVNQPQHF. CDR3 nucleotide sequence: TGTGCCAGCAGCCAACAGGATGTCAATCAGCCCCAGCATTTT.

This clonotype has ten or more counts. The gene calls are TRBV27 and TRBJ2-3; 11 bases align to TRBD2. Germline CDR1 and CDR2: MNHEY and SMNVEV (reference sequence). This CDR3 is built from 15 residues. Trimming at V came to 6 bases and at J to 1 base, leaving 3 bases not matched to a gene. The CDR3 region is CASSASGGRTDTQYF. The DNA for the CDR3 is TGTGCCAGCAGCGCTAGCGGGGGGCGCACAGATACGCAGTATTTT.

V gene TRBV18 combines with J gene TRBJ2-5, with D maybe TRBD1 (7 bases). Trimming shortened V by 6 bases and J by 0 bases, and 14 bases separated the two germline ends. CDR1 is KGHSH, CDR2 LQKENI, per germline. This CDR3 region has 15 residues. The chain's CDR3 is CASSNSRGDQETQYF. The CDR3 DNA reads as TGTGCCAGCTCCAATTCCAGGGGGGACCAAGAGACCCAGTACTTC.

This clonotype was observed a handful of times. The chain uses TRBV20-1 and TRBJ1-1, with D maybe TRBD1 (5 bases). This CDR3 spans 12 amino acids. The germline V and J ends were trimmed by 2 bases and 9 bases, with 13 bases remaining between them. Per the germline V gene, CDR1 is DFQATT and CDR2 is SNEGSKA (reference sequence). The CDR3, as DNA: TGCAGTGCTAGACCTACGGGGGGACAAGCTTTCTTT. It yields the protein CSARPTGGQAFF.

The rearrangement uses TRBV4-3 and TRBJ2-1; TRBD2 matches 9 bases. The germline V gene has CDR1 LGHNA and CDR2 YSLEER. Trimming removed 0 bases from V and 2 bases from J; junction bases left unmatched: 5. The CDR3 contains 17 residues. The CDR3 protein is CASSQDPGGGAYNEQFF. DNA of the CDR3: TGCGCCAGCAGCCAAGATCCTGGCGGGGGGGCCTACAATGAGCAGTTCTTC.